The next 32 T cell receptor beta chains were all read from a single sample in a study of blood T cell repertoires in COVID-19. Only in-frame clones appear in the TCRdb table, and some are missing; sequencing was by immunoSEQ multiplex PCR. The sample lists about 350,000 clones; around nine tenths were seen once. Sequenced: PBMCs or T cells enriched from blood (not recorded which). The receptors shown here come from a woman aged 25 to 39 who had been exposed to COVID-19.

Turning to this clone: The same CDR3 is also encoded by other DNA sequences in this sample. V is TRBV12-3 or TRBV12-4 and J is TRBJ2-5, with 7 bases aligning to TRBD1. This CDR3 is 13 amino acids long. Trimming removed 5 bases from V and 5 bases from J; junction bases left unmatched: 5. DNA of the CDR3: TGTGCCAGCAGTAGAGGGGGCTCGGAGACCCAGTACTTC. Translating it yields CASSRGGSETQYF.

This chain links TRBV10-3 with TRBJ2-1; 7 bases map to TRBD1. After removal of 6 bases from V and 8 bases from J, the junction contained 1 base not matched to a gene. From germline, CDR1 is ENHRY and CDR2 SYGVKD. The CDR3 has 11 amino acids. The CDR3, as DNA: TGTGCCATCAGAACAGGGGATGAGCAGTTCTTC. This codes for CAIRTGDEQFF.

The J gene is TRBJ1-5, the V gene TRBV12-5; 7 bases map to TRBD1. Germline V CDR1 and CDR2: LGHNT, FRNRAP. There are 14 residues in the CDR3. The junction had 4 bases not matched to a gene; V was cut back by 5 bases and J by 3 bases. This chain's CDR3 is CASGGDSLNQPQHF. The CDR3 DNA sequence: TGTGCTAGTGGTGGGGACAGCCTCAATCAGCCCCAGCATTTT.

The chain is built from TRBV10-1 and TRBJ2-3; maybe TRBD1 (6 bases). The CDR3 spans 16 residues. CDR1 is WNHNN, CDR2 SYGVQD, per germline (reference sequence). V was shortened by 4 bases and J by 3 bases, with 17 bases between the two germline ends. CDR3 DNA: TGCGCCAGCAGTGCGTGGTCCAGGGGTGAGACAGATACGCAGTATTTT. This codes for CASSAWSRGETDTQYF.

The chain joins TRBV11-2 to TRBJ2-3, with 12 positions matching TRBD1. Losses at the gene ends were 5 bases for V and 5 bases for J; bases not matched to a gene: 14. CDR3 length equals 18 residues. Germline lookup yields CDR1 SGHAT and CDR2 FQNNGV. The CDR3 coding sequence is TGTGCCAGCAGCGCTTGGGTGGGACAGGGGGCCGGAGGAGATACGCAGTATTTT. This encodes CASSAWVGQGAGGDTQYF. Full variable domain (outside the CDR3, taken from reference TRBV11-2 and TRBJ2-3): EAGVAQSPRYKIIEKRQSVAFWCNPISGHATLYWYQQILGQGPKLLIQFQNNGVVDDSQLPKDRFSAERLKGVDSTLKIQPAKLEDSAVYLCASSAWVGQGAGGDTQYFGPGTRLTVL.

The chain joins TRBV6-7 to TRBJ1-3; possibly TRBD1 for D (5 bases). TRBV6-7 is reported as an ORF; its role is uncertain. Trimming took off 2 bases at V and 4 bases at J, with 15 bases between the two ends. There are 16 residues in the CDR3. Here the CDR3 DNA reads TGTGCCAGCAGTTACGGGGCGGGGGTTAGCGGAAACACCATATATTTT. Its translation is CASSYGAGVSGNTIYF.

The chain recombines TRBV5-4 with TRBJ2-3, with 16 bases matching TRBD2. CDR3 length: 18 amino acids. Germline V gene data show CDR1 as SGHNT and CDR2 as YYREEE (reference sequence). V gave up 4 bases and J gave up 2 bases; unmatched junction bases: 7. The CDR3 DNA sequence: TGTGCCAGCAGCGCCGGGACTAGCGGGAGGGTGATCACAGATACGCAGTATTTT. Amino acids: CASSAGTSGRVITDTQYF.

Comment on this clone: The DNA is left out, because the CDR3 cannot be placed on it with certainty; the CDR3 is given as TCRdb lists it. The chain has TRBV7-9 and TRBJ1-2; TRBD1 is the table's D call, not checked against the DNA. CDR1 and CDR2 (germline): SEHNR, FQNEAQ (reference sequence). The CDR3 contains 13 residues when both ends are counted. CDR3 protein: CASSLEGVGLGTF.

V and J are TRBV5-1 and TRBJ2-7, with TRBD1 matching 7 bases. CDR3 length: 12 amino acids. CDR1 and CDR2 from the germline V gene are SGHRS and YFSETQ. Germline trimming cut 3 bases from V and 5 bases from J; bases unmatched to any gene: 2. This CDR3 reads CASSSQGNEQYF. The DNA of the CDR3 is TGCGCCAGCAGCTCACAGGGGAACGAGCAGTACTTC.

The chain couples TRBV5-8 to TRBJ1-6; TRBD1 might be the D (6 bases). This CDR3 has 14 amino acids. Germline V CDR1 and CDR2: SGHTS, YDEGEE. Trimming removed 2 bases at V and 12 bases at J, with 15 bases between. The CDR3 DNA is TGTGCCAGCAGCTTTGGGGGCTATAGGGAACCCCTCCACTTT. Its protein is CASSFGGYREPLHF.

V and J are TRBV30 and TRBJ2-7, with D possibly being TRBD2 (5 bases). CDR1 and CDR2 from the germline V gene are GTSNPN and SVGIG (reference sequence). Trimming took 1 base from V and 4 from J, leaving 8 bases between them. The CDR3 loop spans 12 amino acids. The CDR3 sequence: CAWSAAAYEQYF. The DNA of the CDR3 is TGTGCCTGGAGTGCAGCGGCGTACGAGCAGTACTTC.

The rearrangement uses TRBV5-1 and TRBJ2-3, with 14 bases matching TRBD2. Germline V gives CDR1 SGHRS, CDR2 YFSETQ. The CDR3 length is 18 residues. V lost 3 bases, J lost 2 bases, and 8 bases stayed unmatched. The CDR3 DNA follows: TGCGCCAGCAGCTCTGAGGGGACTAGCGGGAGTGACACAGATACGCAGTATTTT. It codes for CASSSEGTSGSDTDTQYF.

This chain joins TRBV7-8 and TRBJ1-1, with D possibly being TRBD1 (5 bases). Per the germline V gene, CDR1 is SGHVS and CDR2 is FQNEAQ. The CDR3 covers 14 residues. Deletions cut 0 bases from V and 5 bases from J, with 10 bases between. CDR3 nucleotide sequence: TGTGCCAGCAGCTTAGCTAGGGGTTGGACTGAAGCTTTCTTT. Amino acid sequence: CASSLARGWTEAFF. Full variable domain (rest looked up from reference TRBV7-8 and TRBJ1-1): GAGVSQSPRYKVAKRGQDVALRCDPISGHVSLFWYQQALGQGPEFLTYFQNEAQLDKSGLPSDRFFAERPEGSVSTLKIQRTQQEDSAVYLCASSLARGWTEAFFGQGTRLTVV.

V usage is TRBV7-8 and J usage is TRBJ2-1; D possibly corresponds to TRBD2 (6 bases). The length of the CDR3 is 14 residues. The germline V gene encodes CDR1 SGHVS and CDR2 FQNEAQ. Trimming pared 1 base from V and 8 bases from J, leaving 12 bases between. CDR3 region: CASSLDAGYDEQFF. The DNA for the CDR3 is TGTGCCAGCAGCTTAGATGCGGGGTATGATGAGCAGTTCTTC.

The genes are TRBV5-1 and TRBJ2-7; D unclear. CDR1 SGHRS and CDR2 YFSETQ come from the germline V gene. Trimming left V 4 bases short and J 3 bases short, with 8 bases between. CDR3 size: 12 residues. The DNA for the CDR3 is TGCGCCAGCAGCCCTCCTAACTACGAGCAGTACTTC. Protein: CASSPPNYEQYF.

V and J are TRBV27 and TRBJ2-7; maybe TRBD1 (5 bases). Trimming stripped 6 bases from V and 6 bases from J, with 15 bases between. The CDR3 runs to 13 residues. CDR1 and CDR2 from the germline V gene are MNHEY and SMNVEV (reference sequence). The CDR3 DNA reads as TGTGCCAGCAGGAAGGACACCAACGGCGAGCAGTACTTC. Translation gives CASRKDTNGEQYF.

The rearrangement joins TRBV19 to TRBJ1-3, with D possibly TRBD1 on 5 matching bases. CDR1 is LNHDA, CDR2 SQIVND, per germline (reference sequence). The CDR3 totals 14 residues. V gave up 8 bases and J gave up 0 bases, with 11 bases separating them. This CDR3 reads CASQGSNSGNTIYF. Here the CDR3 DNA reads TGTGCCAGTCAGGGTAGCAACTCTGGAAACACCATATATTTT.

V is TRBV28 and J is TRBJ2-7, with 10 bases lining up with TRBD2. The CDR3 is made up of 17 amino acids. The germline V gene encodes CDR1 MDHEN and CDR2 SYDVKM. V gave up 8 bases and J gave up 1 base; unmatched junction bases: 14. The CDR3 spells CASQEISGRPTSYEQYF. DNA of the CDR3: TGTGCCAGCCAAGAGATTAGCGGGAGGCCCACATCCTACGAGCAGTACTTC.

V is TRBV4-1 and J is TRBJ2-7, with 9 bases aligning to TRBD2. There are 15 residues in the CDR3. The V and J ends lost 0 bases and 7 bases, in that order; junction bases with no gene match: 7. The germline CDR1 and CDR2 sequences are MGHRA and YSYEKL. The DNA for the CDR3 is TGCGCCAGCAGCCAAGATAGGCTAGCGGGATTTGAGCAGTACTTC. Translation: CASSQDRLAGFEQYF.

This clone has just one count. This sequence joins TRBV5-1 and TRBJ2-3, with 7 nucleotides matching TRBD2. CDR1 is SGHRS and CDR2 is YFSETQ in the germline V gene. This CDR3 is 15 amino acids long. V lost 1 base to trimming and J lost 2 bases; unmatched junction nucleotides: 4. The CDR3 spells CASSLLTSYTDTQYF. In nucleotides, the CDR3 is TGCGCCAGCAGCTTGCTGACTAGCTACACAGATACGCAGTATTTT.

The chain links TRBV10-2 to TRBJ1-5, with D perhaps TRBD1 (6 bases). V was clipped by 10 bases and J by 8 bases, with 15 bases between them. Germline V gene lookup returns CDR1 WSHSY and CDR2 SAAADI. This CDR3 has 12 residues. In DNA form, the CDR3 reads TGCGCCACCAAAACAGGGTGGGAGCCCCAGCATTTT. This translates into CATKTGWEPQHF.

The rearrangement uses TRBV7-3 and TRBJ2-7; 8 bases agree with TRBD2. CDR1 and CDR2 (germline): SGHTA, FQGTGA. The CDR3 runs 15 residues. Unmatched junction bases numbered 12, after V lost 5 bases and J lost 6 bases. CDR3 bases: TGTGCCAGCAGCGTAGAGAGAGCGGGAGTGGGCGAGCAGTACTTC. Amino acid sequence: CASSVERAGVGEQYF.

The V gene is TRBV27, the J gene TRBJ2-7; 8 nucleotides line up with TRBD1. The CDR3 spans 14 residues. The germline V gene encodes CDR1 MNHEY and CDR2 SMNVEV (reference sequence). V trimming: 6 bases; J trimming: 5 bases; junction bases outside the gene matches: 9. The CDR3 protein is CASSRRQGNNEQYF. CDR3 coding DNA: TGTGCCAGCAGCCGAAGACAGGGGAACAACGAGCAGTACTTC.

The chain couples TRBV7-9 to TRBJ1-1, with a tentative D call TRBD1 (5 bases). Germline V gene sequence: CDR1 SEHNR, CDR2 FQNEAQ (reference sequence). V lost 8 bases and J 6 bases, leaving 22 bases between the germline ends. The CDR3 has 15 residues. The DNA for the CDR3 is TGTGCCAGCCGGCCCCCGGCCAGCCGGGACTCTGAAGCTTTCTTT. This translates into CASRPPASRDSEAFF.

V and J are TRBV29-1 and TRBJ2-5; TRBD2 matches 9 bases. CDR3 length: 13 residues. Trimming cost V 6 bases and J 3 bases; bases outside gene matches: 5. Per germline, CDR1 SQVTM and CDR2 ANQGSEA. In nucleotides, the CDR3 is TGCAGCGTAGTGACTAGCGGAGAAGAGACCCAGTACTTC. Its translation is CSVVTSGEETQYF.

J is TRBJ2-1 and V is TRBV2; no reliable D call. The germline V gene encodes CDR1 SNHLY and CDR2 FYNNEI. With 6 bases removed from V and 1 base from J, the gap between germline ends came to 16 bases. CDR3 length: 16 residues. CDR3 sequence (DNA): TGTGCCAGCAGCCCGTCCGGTCTCTTTTCCTACAATGAGCAGTTCTTC. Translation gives CASSPSGLFSYNEQFF.

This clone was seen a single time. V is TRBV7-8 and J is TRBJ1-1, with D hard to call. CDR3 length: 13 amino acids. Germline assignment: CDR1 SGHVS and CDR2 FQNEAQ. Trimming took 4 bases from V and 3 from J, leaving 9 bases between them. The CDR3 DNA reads TGTGCCAGCAGCTCCCTGTCTGACACTGAAGCTTTCTTT. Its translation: CASSSLSDTEAFF.

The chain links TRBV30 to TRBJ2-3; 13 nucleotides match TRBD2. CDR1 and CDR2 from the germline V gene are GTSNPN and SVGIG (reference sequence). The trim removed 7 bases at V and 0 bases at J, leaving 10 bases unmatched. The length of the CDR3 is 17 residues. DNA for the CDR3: TGTGCCTATTCAATGGGACTAGCGGGATTTAGCACAGATACGCAGTATTTT. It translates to CAYSMGLAGFSTDTQYF. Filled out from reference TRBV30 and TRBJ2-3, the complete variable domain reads SQTIHQWPATLVQPVGSPLSLECTVEGTSNPNLYWYRQAAGRGLQLLFYSVGIGQISSEVPQNLSASRPQDRQFILSSKKLLLSDSGFYLCAYSMGLAGFSTDTQYFGPGTRLTVL.

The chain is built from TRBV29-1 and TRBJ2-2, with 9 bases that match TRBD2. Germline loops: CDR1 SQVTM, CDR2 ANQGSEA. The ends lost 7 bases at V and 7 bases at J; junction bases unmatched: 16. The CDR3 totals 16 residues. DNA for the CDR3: TGCAGCGCCGAAGAGGCGGCTAGCGGGAAGAACGGGGAGCTGTTTTTT. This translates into CSAEEAASGKNGELFF.

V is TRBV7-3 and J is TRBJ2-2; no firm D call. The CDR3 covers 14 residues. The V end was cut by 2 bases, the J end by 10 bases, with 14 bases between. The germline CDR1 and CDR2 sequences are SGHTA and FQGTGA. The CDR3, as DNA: TGTGCCAGCAGCTTACTCCGGTCGAAGTCGGAGCTGTTTTTT. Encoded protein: CASSLLRSKSELFF.

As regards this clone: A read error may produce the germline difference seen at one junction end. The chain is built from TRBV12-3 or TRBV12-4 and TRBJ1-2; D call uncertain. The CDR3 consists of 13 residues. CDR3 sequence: CASSLGGNYGYTF. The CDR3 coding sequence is TGTGCCAGCAGCTTAGGCGGAAACTATGGCTACACCTTC.

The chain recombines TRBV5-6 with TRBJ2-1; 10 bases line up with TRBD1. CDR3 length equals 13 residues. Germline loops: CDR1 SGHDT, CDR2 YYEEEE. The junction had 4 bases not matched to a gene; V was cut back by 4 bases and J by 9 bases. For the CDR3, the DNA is TGTGCCAGCAGCCGGGACAGGGGTAGTGAGCAGTTCTTC. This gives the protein CASSRDRGSEQFF.